The following is a T cell receptor (beta chain) sequence with its context. Its specificity is not known. This record belongs to a study of blood T cells in healthy people across ages. Whole-study results and caveats: Significant beta diversity loss was already apparent by age about 39, declining roughly linearly.

Every sample had a minimum of 6 million PBMCs isolated. The use of a sample-barcoded 5' primer and a J-beta primer mix characterized a second PCR of roughly 7 to 12 cycles. Any given sample supplied a minimum of 3 million CDR3-containing paired-end reads. Using its own MiXCR run on the 5' RACE reads, TCRdb lists one record per CDR3 protein. The sample yields more than 700,000 distinct CDR3 sequences, approximately 53% seen once. Germline CDR1 reads SEHNR; CDR2 reads FQNEAQ (reference sequence). The V end was cut by 5 bases, the J end by 3 bases, with 11 bases between. This CDR3 region has 14 residues.

The chain has TRBV7-9 and TRBJ2-1, with a weak D call TRBD1 (6 bases). Sequences were obtained from blood. The source of this sequence is an elderly man in good health. CDR3 region: CASSVGQYYNEQFF. CDR3 coding DNA: TGTGCCAGCAGCGTTGGACAGTACTACAATGAGCAGTTCTTC. Filled out from reference TRBV7-9 and TRBJ2-1, the complete variable domain reads DTGVSQNPRHKITKRGQNVTFRCDPISEHNRLYWYRQTLGQGPEFLTYFQNEAQLEKSRLLSDRFSAERPKGSFSTLEIQRTEQGDSAMYLCASSVGQYYNEQFFGPGTRLTVL.